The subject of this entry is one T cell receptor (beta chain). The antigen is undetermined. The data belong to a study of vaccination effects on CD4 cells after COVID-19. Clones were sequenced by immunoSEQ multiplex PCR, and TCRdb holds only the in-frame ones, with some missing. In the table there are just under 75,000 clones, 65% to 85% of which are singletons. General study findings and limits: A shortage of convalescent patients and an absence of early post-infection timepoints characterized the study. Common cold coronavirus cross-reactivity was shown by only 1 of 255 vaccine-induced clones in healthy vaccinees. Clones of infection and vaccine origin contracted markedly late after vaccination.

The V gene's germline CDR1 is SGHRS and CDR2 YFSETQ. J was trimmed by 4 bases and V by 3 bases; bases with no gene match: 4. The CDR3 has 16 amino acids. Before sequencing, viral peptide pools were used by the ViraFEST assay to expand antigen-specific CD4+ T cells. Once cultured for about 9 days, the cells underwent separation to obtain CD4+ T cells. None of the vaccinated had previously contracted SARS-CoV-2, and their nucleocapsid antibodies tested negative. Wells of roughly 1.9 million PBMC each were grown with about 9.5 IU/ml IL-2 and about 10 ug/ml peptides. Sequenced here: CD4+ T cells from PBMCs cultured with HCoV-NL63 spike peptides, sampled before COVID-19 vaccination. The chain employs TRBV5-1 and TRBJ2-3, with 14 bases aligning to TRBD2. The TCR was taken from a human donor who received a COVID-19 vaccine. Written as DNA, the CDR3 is TGCGCCAGCAGCTCCGGACTAGCGGGGGGTTCAGATACGCAGTATTTT. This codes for CASSSGLAGGSDTQYF.